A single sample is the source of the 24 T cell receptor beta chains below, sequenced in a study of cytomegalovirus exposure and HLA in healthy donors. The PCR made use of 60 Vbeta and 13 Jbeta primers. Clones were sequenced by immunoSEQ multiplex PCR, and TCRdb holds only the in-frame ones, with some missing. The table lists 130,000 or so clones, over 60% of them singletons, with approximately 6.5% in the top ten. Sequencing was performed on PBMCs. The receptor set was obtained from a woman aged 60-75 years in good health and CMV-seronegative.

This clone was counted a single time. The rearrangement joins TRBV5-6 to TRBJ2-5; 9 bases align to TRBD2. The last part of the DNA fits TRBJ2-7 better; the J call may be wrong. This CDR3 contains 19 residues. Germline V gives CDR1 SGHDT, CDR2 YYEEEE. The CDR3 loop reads CASSLVTVLAGSGGGEQYF. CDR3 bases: TGTGCCAGCAGCTTGGTTACCGTCCTAGCGGGATCGGGGGGGGGCGAGCAGTACTTC.

CDR3 DNA sequence: TGTGCCAGCAGATATACAGGGGGCGGTGGCTACACCTTC. Its protein product is CASRYTGGGGYTF. This chain connects TRBV28 to TRBJ1-2, with TRBD1 identical over 9 bases. Germline-derived CDR1 and CDR2 are MDHEN and SYDVKM. The length of the CDR3 is 13 residues. V shed 6 bases and J 7 bases; nucleotides not matched to a gene: 6.

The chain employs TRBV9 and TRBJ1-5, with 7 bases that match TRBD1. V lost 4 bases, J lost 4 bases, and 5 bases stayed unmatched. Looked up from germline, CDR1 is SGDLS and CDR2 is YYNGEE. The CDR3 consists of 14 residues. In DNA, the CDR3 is TGTGCCAGCAGCCCGACAGGGAGGAATCAGCCCCAGCATTTT. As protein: CASSPTGRNQPQHF.

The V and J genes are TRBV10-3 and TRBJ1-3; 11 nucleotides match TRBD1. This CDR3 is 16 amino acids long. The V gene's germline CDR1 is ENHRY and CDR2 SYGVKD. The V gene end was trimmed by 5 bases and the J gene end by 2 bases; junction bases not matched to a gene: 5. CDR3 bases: TGTGCCATCAGTTCACCGGGACAGGGGGCTGGAAACACCATATATTTT. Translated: CAISSPGQGAGNTIYF.

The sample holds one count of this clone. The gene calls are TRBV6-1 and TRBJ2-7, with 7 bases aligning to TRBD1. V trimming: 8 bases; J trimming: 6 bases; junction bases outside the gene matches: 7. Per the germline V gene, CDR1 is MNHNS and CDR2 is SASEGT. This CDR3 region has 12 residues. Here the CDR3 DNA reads TGTGCCAGCGACAGGGCCTTGGGCGAGCAGTACTTC. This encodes CASDRALGEQYF.

CDR3 nucleotides: TGTGCCAGCAGCCGGGCGGGGCGGGATGAGCAGTTCTTC. This sequence encodes CASSRAGRDEQFF. The chain joins TRBV7-3 to TRBJ2-1; TRBD2 is a possible D gene (6 bases). CDR1 is SGHTA and CDR2 is FQGTGA in the germline V gene. Trimming took off 5 bases at V and 8 bases at J, with 13 bases between the two ends. CDR3 size: 13 residues.

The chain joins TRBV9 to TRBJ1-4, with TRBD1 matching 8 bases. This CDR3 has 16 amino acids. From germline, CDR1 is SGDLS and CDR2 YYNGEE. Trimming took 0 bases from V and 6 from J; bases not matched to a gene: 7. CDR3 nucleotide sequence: TGTGCCAGCAGCGTAGGGGTGGCAGGGGGCGATGAAAAACTGTTTTTT. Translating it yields CASSVGVAGGDEKLFF.

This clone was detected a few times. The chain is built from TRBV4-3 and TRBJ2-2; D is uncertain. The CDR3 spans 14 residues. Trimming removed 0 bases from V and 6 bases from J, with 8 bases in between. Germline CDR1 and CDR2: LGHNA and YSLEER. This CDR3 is CASSQDLVAGELFF. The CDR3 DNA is TGCGCCAGCAGCCAAGATTTAGTAGCCGGGGAGCTGTTTTTT.

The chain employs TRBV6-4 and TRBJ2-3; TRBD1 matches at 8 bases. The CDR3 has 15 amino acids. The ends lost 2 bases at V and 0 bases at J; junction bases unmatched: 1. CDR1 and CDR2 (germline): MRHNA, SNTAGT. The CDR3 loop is CASSDQGASTDTQYF. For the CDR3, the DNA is TGTGCCAGCAGTGACCAGGGGGCTAGCACAGATACGCAGTATTTT.

The CDR3 DNA reads as TGTGCCAGCGGCCCTCAGGGGTCCACCATATATTTT. It encodes CASGPQGSTIYF. J is TRBJ1-3 and V is TRBV6-5; possible D gene TRBD1, 6 bases. The CDR3 has 12 residues. Germline lookup yields CDR1 MNHEY and CDR2 SVGAGI. Trimming removed 8 bases at V and 9 bases at J, with 14 bases between.

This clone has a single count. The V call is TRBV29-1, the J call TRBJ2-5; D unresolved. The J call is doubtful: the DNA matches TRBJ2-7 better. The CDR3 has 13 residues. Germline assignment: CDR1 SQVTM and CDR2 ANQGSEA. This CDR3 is CSVESATTYEQYF. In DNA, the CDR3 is TGCAGCGTTGAATCGGCGACAACCTACGAGCAGTACTTC.

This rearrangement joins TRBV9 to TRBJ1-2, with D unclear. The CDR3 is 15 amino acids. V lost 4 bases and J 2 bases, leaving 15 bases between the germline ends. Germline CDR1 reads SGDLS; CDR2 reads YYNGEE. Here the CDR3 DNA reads TGTGCCAGCAGCCCCCGAATTGGAGGCAACTATGGCTACACCTTC. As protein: CASSPRIGGNYGYTF. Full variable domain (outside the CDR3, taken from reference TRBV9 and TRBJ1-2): DSGVTQTPKHLITATGQRVTLRCSPRSGDLSVYWYQQSLDQGLQFLIQYYNGEERAKGNILERFSAQQFPDLHSELNLSSLELGDSALYFCASSPRIGGNYGYTFGSGTRLTVV.

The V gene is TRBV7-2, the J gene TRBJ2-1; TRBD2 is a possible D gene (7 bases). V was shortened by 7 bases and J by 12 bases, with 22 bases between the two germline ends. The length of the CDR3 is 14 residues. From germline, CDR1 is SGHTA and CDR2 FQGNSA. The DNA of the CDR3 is TGTGCCAGCACCATAGGAGGGGGGGCTTTAGGGCAGTTCTTC. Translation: CASTIGGGALGQFF.

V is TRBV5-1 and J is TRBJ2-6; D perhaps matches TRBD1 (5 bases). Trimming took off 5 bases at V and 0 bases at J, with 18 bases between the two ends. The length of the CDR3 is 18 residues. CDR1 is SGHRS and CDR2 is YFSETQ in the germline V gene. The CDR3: CASRSGEGALSGANVLTF. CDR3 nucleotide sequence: TGCGCCAGCAGAAGTGGGGAAGGGGCCCTCTCTGGGGCCAACGTCCTGACTTTC. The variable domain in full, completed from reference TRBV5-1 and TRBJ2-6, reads KAGVTQTPRYLIKTRGQQVTLSCSPISGHRSVSWYQQTPGQGLQFLFEYFSETQRNKGNFPGRFSGRQFSNSRSEMNVSTLELGDSALYLCASRSGEGALSGANVLTFGAGSRLTVL.

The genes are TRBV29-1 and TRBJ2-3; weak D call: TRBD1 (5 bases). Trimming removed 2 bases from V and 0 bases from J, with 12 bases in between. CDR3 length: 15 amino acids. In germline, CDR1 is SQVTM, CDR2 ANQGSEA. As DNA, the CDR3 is TGCAGCGTTGAACCAGGGCGCACTAGCACAGATACGCAGTATTTT. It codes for CSVEPGRTSTDTQYF.

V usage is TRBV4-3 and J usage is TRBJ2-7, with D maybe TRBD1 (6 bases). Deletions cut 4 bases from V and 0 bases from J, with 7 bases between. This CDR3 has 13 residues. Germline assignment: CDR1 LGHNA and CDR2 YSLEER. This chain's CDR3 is CASSRGLSYEQYF. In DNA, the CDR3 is TGCGCCAGCAGCCGGGGGCTCTCCTACGAGCAGTACTTC.

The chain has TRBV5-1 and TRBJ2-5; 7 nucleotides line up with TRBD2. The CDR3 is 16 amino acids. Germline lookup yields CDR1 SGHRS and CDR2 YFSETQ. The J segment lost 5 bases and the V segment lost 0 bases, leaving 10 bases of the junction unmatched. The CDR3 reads CASSLAVRGSRETQYF. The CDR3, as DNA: TGCGCCAGCAGCTTGGCCGTGCGGGGGTCCCGGGAGACCCAGTACTTC.

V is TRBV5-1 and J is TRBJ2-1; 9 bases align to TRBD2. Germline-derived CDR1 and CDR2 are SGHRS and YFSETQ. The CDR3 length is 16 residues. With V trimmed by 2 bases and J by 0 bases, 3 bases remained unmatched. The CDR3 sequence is CASSFRTSASYNEQFF. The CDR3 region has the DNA TGCGCCAGCAGCTTTCGGACTAGCGCCTCCTACAATGAGCAGTTCTTC.

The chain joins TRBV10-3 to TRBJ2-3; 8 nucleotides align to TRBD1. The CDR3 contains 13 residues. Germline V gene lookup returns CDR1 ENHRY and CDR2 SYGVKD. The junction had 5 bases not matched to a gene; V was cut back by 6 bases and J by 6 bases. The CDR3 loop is CAIRGGQADTQYF. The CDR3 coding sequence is TGTGCCATCAGAGGGGGACAGGCGGATACGCAGTATTTT.

The CDR3 DNA reads TGTGCCAGCAGTTTAACAGGTCTGGGGTCCTACGAGCAGTACTTC. Amino acid sequence: CASSLTGLGSYEQYF. The V gene is TRBV27, the J gene TRBJ2-7; tentatively, D is TRBD1 (5 bases). Germline V gene sequence: CDR1 MNHEY, CDR2 SMNVEV (reference sequence). The V end lost 2 bases, the J end lost 1 base, and 12 bases lay between the germline ends. CDR3 size: 15 residues.

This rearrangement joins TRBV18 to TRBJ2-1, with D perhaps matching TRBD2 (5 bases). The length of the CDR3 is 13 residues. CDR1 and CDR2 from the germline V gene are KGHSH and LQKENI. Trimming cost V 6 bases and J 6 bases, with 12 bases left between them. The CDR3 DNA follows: TGTGCCAGCTCCGTACTAGGCTCCAATGAGCAGTTCTTC. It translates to CASSVLGSNEQFF.

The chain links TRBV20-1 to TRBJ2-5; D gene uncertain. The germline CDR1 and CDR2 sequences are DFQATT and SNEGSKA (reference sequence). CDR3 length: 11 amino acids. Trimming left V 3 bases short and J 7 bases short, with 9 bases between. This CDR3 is CSASFTGTQYF. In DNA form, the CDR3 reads TGCAGTGCTAGCTTTACCGGGACCCAGTACTTC.

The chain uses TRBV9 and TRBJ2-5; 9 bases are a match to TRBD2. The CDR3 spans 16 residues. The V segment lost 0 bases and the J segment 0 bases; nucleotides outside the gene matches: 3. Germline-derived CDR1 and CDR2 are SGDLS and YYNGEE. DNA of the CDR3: TGTGCCAGCAGCGTAGGCGCGGGGGGGCACCAAGAGACCCAGTACTTC. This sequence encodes CASSVGAGGHQETQYF.

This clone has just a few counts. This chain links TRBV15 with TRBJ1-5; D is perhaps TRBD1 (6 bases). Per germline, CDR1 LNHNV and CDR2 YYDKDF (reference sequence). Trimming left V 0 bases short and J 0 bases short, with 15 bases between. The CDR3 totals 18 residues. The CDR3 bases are TGTGCCACCAGCAGAGATAGGGCAGGGGTCGGTAGCAATCAGCCCCAGCATTTT. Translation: CATSRDRAGVGSNQPQHF.